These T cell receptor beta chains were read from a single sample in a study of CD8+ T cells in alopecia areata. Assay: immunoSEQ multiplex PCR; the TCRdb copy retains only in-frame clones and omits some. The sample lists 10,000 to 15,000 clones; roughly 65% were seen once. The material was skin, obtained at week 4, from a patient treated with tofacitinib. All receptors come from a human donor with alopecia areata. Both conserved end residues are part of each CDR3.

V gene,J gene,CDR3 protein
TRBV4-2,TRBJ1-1,CASSQDASGAAFF
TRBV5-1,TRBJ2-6,CASSGTTGRYSGTNVLTF
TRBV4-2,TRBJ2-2,CASSPGASATGELFF
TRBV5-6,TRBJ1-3,CASSLSGQISGNTIYF
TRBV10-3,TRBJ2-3,CAIRGSSGTDTQYF
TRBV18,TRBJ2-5,CASSPGLRTSLAQETQYF
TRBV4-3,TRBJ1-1,CASSQDLGQGTEAFF
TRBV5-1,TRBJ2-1,CASSLGVAGDNEQFF
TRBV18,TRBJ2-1,CASSPPGYEGQFF
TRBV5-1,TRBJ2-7,CASSLLGDSYEQYF
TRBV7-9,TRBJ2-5,CASSLVAGVQETQYF
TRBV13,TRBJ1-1,CASSSTDREDTEAFF
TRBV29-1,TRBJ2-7,CSVVGQGSSYEQYF
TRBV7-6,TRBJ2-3,CASSSDSGTQYF
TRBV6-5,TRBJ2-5,CASSRSGGETQYF
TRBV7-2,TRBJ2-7,CASSLSDGISYEQYF
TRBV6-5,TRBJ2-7,CASSEVPLEIVYF
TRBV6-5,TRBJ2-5,CASSRGLAIETQYF
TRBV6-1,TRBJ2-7,CASRTSGGAYEQYF
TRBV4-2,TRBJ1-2,CASSPDRGLGYTF
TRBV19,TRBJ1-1,CASREQGGLNTEAFF
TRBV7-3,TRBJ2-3,CASSLGTSGPTDTQYF
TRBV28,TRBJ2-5,CASDKSGAGGTQYF
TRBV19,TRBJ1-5,CASSISVRPQHF
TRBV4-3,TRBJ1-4,CASSQDRSTNEKLFF
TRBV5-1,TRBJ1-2,CASKGGSRDGYTF
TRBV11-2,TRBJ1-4,CASSGLRGRREKLFF